This TCR beta chain emerged from a study of human T cells and chemical hapten exposure. This sample's time point: pre-sensitization, week 0. As for treatment: therapeutic diphenylcyclopropenone sensitization with weekly scalp DPC. Many counts were recorded for this clonotype. The V segment lost 5 bases and the J segment 10 bases; nucleotides outside the gene matches: 17. The CDR3 has 17 residues. CDR1 and CDR2 from the germline V gene are MNHEY and SMNVEV (reference sequence). Each CDR3 protein is one row after TCRdb ran MiXCR on the RACE reads. The table lists approximately 400,000 distinct CDR3 sequences, 5.1% of them singletons.

The chain recombines TRBV27 with TRBJ2-3; 11 nucleotides align to TRBD2. This sequence was found in a woman between 45 and 65 years old with alopecia areata. Some clones in this sample may be carry-over from other donors' samples. The sample in question was whole blood, obtained in connection with sensitization to the hapten diphenylcyclopropenone (DPC). The CDR3 region has the DNA TGTGCCAGCAGTGACATCGGGGCTAGCGGGAGGTCCAGAGCGCAGTATTTT. Its translation is CASSDIGASGRSRAQYF.